Following are 14 T cell receptor beta chains from one sample sequenced in a study of CD8+ T cells in alopecia areata. Documented treatment: oral pan-JAK inhibitor, 5-10 mg twice daily. cDNA reverse transcribed from extracted RNA served as the sequencing template. Profiling relied on immunoSEQ multiplex PCR, and the TCRdb table lists in-frame clones only, not all of them. The sample includes 110,000 or so clones, roughly 60% of them seen just once. The sequencing here drew on CD8+ T cells sorted from blood, taken at week 4, from a patient treated with tofacitinib. The receptors come from a human donor with alopecia areata.

This clone has just a few counts. The CDR3 reads CSVEDPGLAGDTGELFF. CDR3 DNA sequence: TGCAGCGTTGAAGACCCCGGACTAGCGGGGGACACCGGGGAGCTGTTTTTT. The rearrangement joins TRBV29-1 to TRBJ2-2; 13 bases are shared with TRBD2. V lost 0 bases to trimming and J lost 3 bases; unmatched junction nucleotides: 4. CDR3 length equals 17 residues. CDR1 is SQVTM, CDR2 ANQGSEA, per germline.

CDR3 DNA: TGTGCCAGCAGCGTAGAGGGACAGGGATGGATGACAGATACGCAGTATTTT. Its protein product is CASSVEGQGWMTDTQYF. This chain uses TRBV9 with TRBJ2-3; 9 bases align to TRBD1. V was clipped by 0 bases and J by 3 bases; unmatched bases: 8. CDR1 and CDR2 (germline): SGDLS, YYNGEE. CDR3 length: 17 residues.

This chain connects TRBV28 to TRBJ2-1; no definite D call. V was shortened by 7 bases and J by 4 bases, with 17 bases between the two germline ends. The germline V gene has CDR1 MDHEN and CDR2 SYDVKM. CDR3 size: 15 residues. In DNA, the CDR3 is TGTGCCAGCATGACGTTGGTGGATCTATACAATGAGCAGTTCTTC. Its protein is CASMTLVDLYNEQFF.

The chain carries TRBV30 and TRBJ1-5; D remains ambiguous. Germline loops: CDR1 GTSNPN, CDR2 SVGIG (reference sequence). V gave up 2 bases and J gave up 10 bases, with 9 bases separating them. CDR3 length equals 11 residues. CDR3: CAWSSSGPQHF. The CDR3 nucleotides are TGTGCCTGGAGTTCGTCCGGCCCCCAGCATTTT. The full variable domain, completed using reference TRBV30 and TRBJ1-5, is SQTIHQWPATLVQPVGSPLSLECTVEGTSNPNLYWYRQAAGRGLQLLFYSVGIGQISSEVPQNLSASRPQDRQFILSSKKLLLSDSGFYLCAWSSSGPQHFGDGTRLSIL.

The chain recombines TRBV9 with TRBJ2-7; D may be TRBD2 (5 bases). The CDR3 is 15 amino acids. The germline gives CDR1 SGDLS, CDR2 YYNGEE. V dropped 0 bases and J dropped 5 bases, with 15 bases sitting between them. The DNA of the CDR3 is TGTGCCAGCAGCGTAGAGGGCAGGAGGCGGGACGAGCAGTACTTC. Protein: CASSVEGRRRDEQYF. Complete variable domain (other parts from reference TRBV9 and TRBJ2-7): DSGVTQTPKHLITATGQRVTLRCSPRSGDLSVYWYQQSLDQGLQFLIQYYNGEERAKGNILERFSAQQFPDLHSELNLSSLELGDSALYFCASSVEGRRRDEQYFGPGTRLTVT.

The chain combines TRBV30 with TRBJ1-2, with 7 bases fitting TRBD1. The CDR3 runs to 14 residues. V was clipped by 2 bases and J by 4 bases; unmatched bases: 7. Germline values: CDR1 GTSNPN, CDR2 SVGIG (reference sequence). In nucleotides, the CDR3 is TGTGCCTGGAGTCAAGGGGACAGTTTCTATGGCTACACCTTC. This codes for CAWSQGDSFYGYTF. Full variable domain (rest looked up from reference TRBV30 and TRBJ1-2): SQTIHQWPATLVQPVGSPLSLECTVEGTSNPNLYWYRQAAGRGLQLLFYSVGIGQISSEVPQNLSASRPQDRQFILSSKKLLLSDSGFYLCAWSQGDSFYGYTFGSGTRLTVV.

This clone was observed a handful of times. CDR3 sequence: CAWSPRDSQETQYF. DNA of the CDR3: TGTGCCTGGAGTCCTCGGGACAGTCAAGAGACCCAGTACTTC. This rearrangement joins TRBV30 to TRBJ2-5, with 7 positions matching TRBD1. This CDR3 is 14 amino acids long. Germline-derived CDR1 and CDR2 are GTSNPN and SVGIG (reference sequence). V was pared by 2 bases and J by 2 bases, with 5 bases of the junction left unmatched.

The chain is built from TRBV30 and TRBJ1-5; perhaps TRBD1 as D (5 bases). This CDR3 region has 14 residues. Trimming stripped 7 bases from V and 3 bases from J, with 16 bases between. Germline CDR1 reads GTSNPN; CDR2 reads SVGIG (reference sequence). The CDR3 DNA follows: TGTGCCTTCCATCAGGGTGGGCTCAATCAGCCCCAGCATTTT. This codes for CAFHQGGLNQPQHF.

V gene TRBV30 combines with J gene TRBJ2-1; weak D call: TRBD1 (5 bases). The CDR3 spans 10 residues. V lost 2 bases and J 9 bases, leaving 5 bases between the germline ends. CDR1 and CDR2 (germline): GTSNPN, SVGIG (reference sequence). The DNA for the CDR3 is TGTGCCTGGAGTAGGGGTGAGCAGTTCTTC. It codes for CAWSRGEQFF.

The rearrangement uses TRBV5-1 and TRBJ2-5, with 9 bases matching TRBD1. J gave up 4 bases and V 5 bases, and 9 bases lay outside the gene matches. Germline CDR1 SGHRS, CDR2 YFSETQ. This CDR3 has 15 amino acids. CDR3 amino acids: CASRPTYRGRETQYF. The CDR3 DNA is TGCGCCAGCAGGCCAACCTACAGGGGGCGAGAGACCCAGTACTTC.

This rearrangement joins TRBV29-1 to TRBJ2-5; D call uncertain. CDR1 and CDR2 from the germline V gene are SQVTM and ANQGSEA. V lost 5 bases, J lost 0 bases, and 10 bases lay in between. The CDR3 spans 13 residues. For the CDR3, the DNA is TGCAGCGTTTTACACCCTTACCAAGAGACCCAGTACTTC. Translating gives CSVLHPYQETQYF.

J is TRBJ1-2 and V is TRBV27, with D possibly being TRBD1 (5 bases). The CDR3 consists of 16 residues. Trimming shortened V by 6 bases and J by 0 bases, and 17 bases separated the two germline ends. Looked up from germline, CDR1 is MNHEY and CDR2 is SMNVEV (reference sequence). The CDR3 protein is CASSSVGLGSNYGYTF. The CDR3 nucleotides read TGTGCCAGCAGCTCCGTGGGGCTCGGGTCTAACTATGGCTACACCTTC.

CDR3 in amino acids: CASSQHGTGMSSPLHF. The CDR3 nucleotides read TGCGCCAGCAGTCAACACGGGACAGGGATGAGTTCACCCCTCCACTTT. The rearrangement uses TRBV23-1 and TRBJ1-6, with 9 positions matching TRBD1. TRBV23-1 is an ORF; its function is uncertain. The ends lost 2 bases at V and 9 bases at J; junction bases unmatched: 8. The CDR3 is 16 amino acids.

Only a few counts were recorded for this clone. The rearrangement joins TRBV5-4 to TRBJ2-1; 8 bases line up with TRBD2. V was pared by 0 bases and J by 2 bases, with 10 bases of the junction left unmatched. Germline CDR1 SGHNT, CDR2 YYREEE (reference sequence). This CDR3 region has 18 residues. CDR3 bases: TGTGCCAGCAGCTTGGGAACCCTGCGGGGGGAAGCCTACAATGAGCAGTTCTTC. Protein product: CASSLGTLRGEAYNEQFF. The variable domain in full, with the rest retrieved from reference TRBV5-4 and TRBJ2-1, is ETGVTQSPTHLIKTRGQQVTLRCSSQSGHNTVSWYQQALGQGPQFIFQYYREEENGRGNFPPRFSGLQFPNYSSELNVNALELDDSALYLCASSLGTLRGEAYNEQFFGPGTRLTVL.